This is a list of T cell receptor beta chains from one sample in a study of blood T cell repertoires in COVID-19. Only in-frame clones appear in the TCRdb table, and some are missing; sequencing was by immunoSEQ multiplex PCR. The profile shows some 150,000 clones, 81% of them singletons. Sequenced: peripheral blood. These TCRs come from a woman in her sixties or seventies with active or convalescent COVID-19. CDR3s include the opening cysteine and the closing phenylalanine or tryptophan. Fields, in order: D gene, clone size, CDR3 length, J gene, V gene, CDR3 DNA, CDR3 protein. The D gene is left open where the match is weak. Clone size is shown for a subset of rows, as once, few, many or a class of expanded clone.

>TRBD1|-|13|TRBJ1-2|TRBV19
TGTGCCAGCTCAATTACAGGGGGCTCTGGCTACACCTTC
CASSITGGSGYTF
>TRBD2|once|15|TRBJ2-3|TRBV5-6
TGTGCCAGCAGCTTGGTCAGCGGGGGTGTAGATACGCAGTATTTT
CASSLVSGGVDTQYF
>-|-|13|TRBJ1-1|TRBV20-1
TGCAGTGCTAGTCCAGGTTGGTACACTGAAGCTTTCTTT
CSASPGWYTEAFF
>TRBD1|few|16|TRBJ1-3|TRBV28
TGTGCCAGCAGTTCACCGGGACAGGGGGCAGGAAACACCATATATTTT
CASSSPGQGAGNTIYF
>-|-|13|TRBJ1-1|TRBV28
TGTGCCACCCATGGGGGGGTTTACACTGAAGCTTTCTTT
CATHGGVYTEAFF
>TRBD1|-|17|TRBJ2-1|TRBV4-1
TGCGCCAGCAGCCAAGACTCATGGGGGGACAGGATATATGAGCAGTTCTTC
CASSQDSWGDRIYEQFF
>-|-|14|TRBJ1-1|TRBV18
TGTGCCAGCTCACCACTCGGTGGTGGCACTGAAGCTTTCTTT
CASSPLGGGTEAFF
>-|-|16|TRBJ1-1|TRBV28
TGTGCCAGCAGCCCCGTAGTATCAGGCTACGGCACTGAAGCTTTCTTT
CASSPVVSGYGTEAFF
>TRBD1|-|12|TRBJ1-2|TRBV29-1
TGCAGCGGCGGACAGGCTAACTATGGCTACACCTTC
CSGGQANYGYTF
>-|-|13|TRBJ1-2|TRBV7-2
TGTGCCAGCAGCGTTCAGGGTAACTATGGCTACACCTTC
CASSVQGNYGYTF
>-|-|13|TRBJ1-6|TRBV12-3/TRBV12-4
TGTGCCAGCAGTTGGGCAGGCGACTCACCCCTCCACTTT
CASSWAGDSPLHF
>-|once|14|TRBJ2-2|TRBV27
TGTGCCAGCAGCTGGGGAGCGGGCACCGGGGAGCTGTTTTTT
CASSWGAGTGELFF
>TRBD2|once|16|TRBJ2-5|TRBV27
TGTGCCAGCAGTACCGGGACTAGCGGGAGTTCTGTGACCCAGTACTTC
CASSTGTSGSSVTQYF
>-|-|14|TRBJ2-2|TRBV24-1
TGTGCCACCCCCGAGCGGAGTAACACCGGGGAGCTGTTTTTT
CATPERSNTGELFF
>TRBD1|-|15|TRBJ2-2|TRBV6-5
TGTGCCAGCAGGAGAGACAGGGGGAACACCGGGGAGCTGTTTTTT
CASRRDRGNTGELFF
>TRBD1|-|15|TRBJ1-5|TRBV6-6
TGTGCCAGCAGTTACTCAGGGGGCAACAATCAGCCCCAGCATTTT
CASSYSGGNNQPQHF
>TRBD1|-|15|TRBJ2-3|TRBV6-2/TRBV6-3
TGTGCCAGCAGTTACCGTTCAGGGGGAGCAGATACGCAGTATTTT
CASSYRSGGADTQYF
>TRBD2|-|16|TRBJ2-1|TRBV11-3
TGTGCCAGCAGCTTAGAGGGACTAGCGGGGGGAAATGAGCAGTTCTTC
CASSLEGLAGGNEQFF
>-|-|14|TRBJ1-2|TRBV13
TGTGCCAGCTGCCGCAGCCCAGGGAACTATGGCTACACCTTC
CASCRSPGNYGYTF
>-|few|16|TRBJ1-5|TRBV4-2
TGTGCCAGCAGCGAACATCAGGGAAGAAGCAATCAGCCCCAGCATTTT
CASSEHQGRSNQPQHF
>-|-|11|TRBJ1-5|TRBV27
TGTGCCCGCCGAATACACGGGGCCCAGCATTTT
CARRIHGAQHF
>TRBD2|-|15|TRBJ2-2|TRBV5-1
TGCGCCAGCAGTCGGAGTAGCGGGGGGGCCGGGGAGCTGTTTTTT
CASSRSSGGAGELFF
>TRBD1|-|18|TRBJ1-5|TRBV3-1/TRBV3-2
TGTGCCAGCAGCCAAGATCTGGGTGGGACAGCAAACTATCAGCCCCAGCATTTT
CASSQDLGGTANYQPQHF
>TRBD1|-|14|TRBJ1-1|TRBV5-4
TGTGCCAGCAGCCCGGGACAGAGGAACACTGAAGCTTTCTTT
CASSPGQRNTEAFF
>-|-|13|TRBJ1-1|TRBV18
TGTGCCAGCTCACCAGAGGACAAGTTTGAAGCTTTCTTT
CASSPEDKFEAFF
>-|-|13|TRBJ1-4|TRBV11-1
TGTGCCAGCAGCCCTGGACAGAATGAAAAACTGTTTTTT
CASSPGQNEKLFF
>-|-|14|TRBJ2-3|TRBV6-5
TGTGCCAGCAGGCGGGACCCAACCGCAGATACGCAGTATTTT
CASRRDPTADTQYF
>TRBD1|once|16|TRBJ1-3|TRBV6-1
TGTGCCAGCAGTGAGAGGTCACAGGGGATTGGGAACACCATATATTTT
CASSERSQGIGNTIYF
>TRBD1|-|15|TRBJ1-2|TRBV27
TGTGCCAGCAGTTTGACAGGGGACCCTAACTATGGCTACACCTTC
CASSLTGDPNYGYTF
>TRBD1|-|16|TRBJ1-4|TRBV4-1
TGCGCCAGCAGCCTCGGGGACAGGGGGCGTGATGAAAAACTGTTTTTT
CASSLGDRGRDEKLFF
>-|-|13|TRBJ2-3|TRBV12-3/TRBV12-4
TGTGCCAGCACCCGCGGTAGCACAGATACGCAGTATTTT
CASTRGSTDTQYF
>-|-|14|TRBJ1-6|TRBV2
TGTGCCAGCAGTGGCCAGGTCAATAATTCACCCCTCCACTTT
CASSGQVNNSPLHF
>TRBD2|-|15|TRBJ2-2|TRBV28
TGTGCCAGCAGACCAACTAGCGGGAGCACCGGGGAGCTGTTTTTT
CASRPTSGSTGELFF
>TRBD1|-|15|TRBJ1-3|TRBV28
TGTGCCAGCAGCTCCGACAGGGGATCTGGAAACACCATATATTTT
CASSSDRGSGNTIYF
>TRBD1|-|14|TRBJ1-5|TRBV19
TGTGCCAGTAGTAGACAGGGGGACAATCAGCCCCAGCATTTT
CASSRQGDNQPQHF
>-|-|15|TRBJ1-6|TRBV28
TGTGCCAGCACCAATGGCCCTGGACATGAGTCACCCCTCCACTTT
CASTNGPGHESPLHF
>TRBD1|few|16|TRBJ2-1|TRBV19
TGTGCCAGTATCGGGGTCGGGACAGACCCCTACAATGAGCAGTTCTTC
CASIGVGTDPYNEQFF
>-|-|13|TRBJ1-2|TRBV15
TGTGCCACCAGCACGGGGGTATACTATGGCTACACCTTC
CATSTGVYYGYTF
>TRBD2|-|16|TRBJ2-3|TRBV6-5
TGTGCCAGCAGTTTCGTACTAGCGGGGAACACAGATACGCAGTATTTT
CASSFVLAGNTDTQYF